Listed here are 8 T cell receptor beta chains from one sample, sequenced in a study of vaccination and CD4 T cells after COVID-19. What these receptors recognize is not known. Oncomine TCR Beta short-read sequencing was applied to DNA from cultured CD4+ T cells. Using its own MiXCR run on the PCR reads, TCRdb lists one record per CDR3 protein. The sample shows about 21,000 distinct CDR3 sequences, around 70% of them seen only once. Documented treatment: 10-day PBMC culture with coronavirus spike peptide pools or control peptides (ViraFEST assay). The sample consisted of CD4+ T cells from blood, cultured in vitro. The receptor set was obtained from a human donor who had recovered from COVID-19.

The chain carries TRBV28 and TRBJ1-3; D gene uncertain. The CDR3 has 10 amino acids. Trimming shortened V by 5 bases and J by 7 bases, and 3 bases separated the two germline ends. Per germline, CDR1 MDHEN and CDR2 SYDVKM. The CDR3 reads CASSSNTIYF. The DNA for the CDR3 is TGTGCCAGCAGTAGTAACACCATATATTTT.

The chain uses TRBV15 and TRBJ2-7; a possible D gene is TRBD2 (6 bases). Germline-derived CDR1 and CDR2 are LNHNV and YYDKDF (reference sequence). CDR3 length: 14 residues. The V and J ends lost 6 bases and 0 bases respectively, with 12 bases between them. CDR3 nucleotide sequence: TGTGCCACCAGGGCTGGCGGGAACTCCTACGAGCAGTACTTC. Its translation is CATRAGGNSYEQYF.

The chain employs TRBV7-8 and TRBJ2-2; D is possibly TRBD1 (7 bases). Germline-derived CDR1 and CDR2 are SGHVS and FQNEAQ. V shed 5 bases and J shed 4 bases, with 26 bases lying between them. The CDR3 is made up of 19 amino acids. The CDR3 DNA sequence: TGTGCCAGCAGCCTCCCCGAGGGGGGCCCTACAGGGGTCACCGGGGAGCTGTTTTTT. Translation: CASSLPEGGPTGVTGELFF.

The J gene is TRBJ2-3, the V gene TRBV29-1; no clear D. Germline values: CDR1 SQVTM, CDR2 ANQGSEA. This CDR3 comprises 14 residues. V was cut by 4 bases and J by 2 bases, with 13 bases left in between. The CDR3, as DNA: TGCAGCGTTGCAATTGACACACTCACAGATACGCAGTATTTT. Residues: CSVAIDTLTDTQYF.

The chain couples TRBV2 to TRBJ2-2; D is undetermined. Between the trimmed V and J ends, which lost 5 bases and 6 bases, there was a span of 10 bases. Germline CDR1 reads SNHLY; CDR2 reads FYNNEI. CDR3 length: 13 amino acids. The CDR3 sequence: CASSTTGAGELFF. The CDR3 DNA sequence: TGTGCCAGCAGTACCACTGGGGCCGGGGAGCTGTTTTTT.

The CDR3 is CASSQTGDYGYTF. CDR3 DNA sequence: TGTGCCAGCAGTCAGACGGGGGACTATGGCTACACCTTC. The genes are TRBV7-3 and TRBJ1-2; TRBD1 is a possible D gene (5 bases). The CDR3 is 13 residues long. The germline CDR1 and CDR2 sequences are SGHTA and FQGTGA. The V end was cut by 6 bases, the J end by 3 bases, with 11 bases between.

In its sample, this clonotype was seen once. This chain uses TRBV12-3 or TRBV12-4 with TRBJ2-5; the D gene is possibly TRBD1 (5 bases). The length of the CDR3 is 14 residues. The V gene lost 2 bases and the J gene lost 1 base, with 8 bases spanning the gap. As DNA, the CDR3 is TGTGCCAGCAGTTTAACAGGTCTCCAAGAGACCCAGTACTTC. Its translation: CASSLTGLQETQYF.

This CDR3 reads CASSPRDRGSYEQYF. CDR3 nucleotide sequence: TGTGCCAGCAGCCCCCGGGACAGGGGTAGCTACGAGCAGTACTTC. The genes are TRBV6-1 and TRBJ2-7, with 10 bases lining up with TRBD1. Trimming took 6 bases from V and 3 from J; bases not matched to a gene: 8. Germline V gives CDR1 MNHNS, CDR2 SASEGT. This CDR3 contains 15 residues.